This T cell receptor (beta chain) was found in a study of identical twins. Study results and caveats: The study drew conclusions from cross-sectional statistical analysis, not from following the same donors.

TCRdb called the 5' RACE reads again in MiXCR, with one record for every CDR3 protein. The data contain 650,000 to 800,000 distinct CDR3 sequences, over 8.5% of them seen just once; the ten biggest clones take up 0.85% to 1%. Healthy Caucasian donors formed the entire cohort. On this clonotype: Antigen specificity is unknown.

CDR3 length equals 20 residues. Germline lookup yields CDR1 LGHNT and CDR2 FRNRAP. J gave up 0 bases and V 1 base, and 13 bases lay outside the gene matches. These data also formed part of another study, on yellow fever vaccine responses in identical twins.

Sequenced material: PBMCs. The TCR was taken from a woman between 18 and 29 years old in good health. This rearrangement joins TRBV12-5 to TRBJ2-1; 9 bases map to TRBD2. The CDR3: CASGLALAAGGLNSYNEQFF. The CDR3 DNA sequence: TGTGCTAGTGGTTTGGCCCTAGCGGCGGGGGGGTTAAACTCCTACAATGAGCAGTTCTTC.